This T cell receptor (beta chain) came from a study of shared clonotypes between healthy human individuals. Per the original data handling: Filtering was not the same, since immunoSEQ gave junction-only sequences without quality scores. TCRdb's table, derived via immunoSEQ multiplex PCR, lists solely in-frame clones and lacks some. The V and J calls and the clone size are those of that table, but D and trimming were determined from the DNA. The sample comprises roughly 2,000,000 clones, about 95% of which are singletons, and under 1.5% rests with the top ten. This CDR3 spans 16 amino acids. Germline CDR1 and CDR2: SGHVT and SQSDAQ. The V gene lost 4 bases and the J gene lost 2 bases, with 15 bases spanning the gap. CD8 cells classed as naive were CD45RO-negative and positively selected for CCR7, excluding terminally differentiated effector memory CD45RA+ cells.

Sample: naive CD8+ T cells sorted from blood. This chain joins TRBV7-4 and TRBJ1-3; D is perhaps TRBD1 (6 bases). This TCR was sampled from a man younger than 30 in good health. CDR3 DNA: TGTGCCAGCAGCTCCGACAGGCCACGGCCTGGAAACACCATATATTTT. It is translated as CASSSDRPRPGNTIYF.